This T cell receptor (beta chain) was profiled in a study of blood T cell repertoires in COVID-19. CDR3 length: 17 residues. CDR1 SGHAT and CDR2 FQNNGV come from the germline V gene. With 5 bases removed from V and 0 bases from J, the gap between germline ends came to 17 bases. Sequenced by immunoSEQ multiplex PCR; TCRdb stores in-frame clones only, minus some. The table includes about 200,000 clones, roughly 79% detected once. This clone was recorded a few times. This sequence originates from a human donor with acute or convalescent COVID-19. The donor label of this sample is uncertain. Sequencing was performed on peripheral blood. This rearrangement joins TRBV11-2 to TRBJ1-3; D uncertain. CDR3 in amino acids: CASSTRLRVLSGNTIYF. For the CDR3, the DNA is TGTGCCAGCAGCACTAGACTGCGGGTGCTCTCTGGAAACACCATATATTTT. Based on the CDR3 plus reference TRBV11-2 and TRBJ1-3, the full variable domain is EAGVAQSPRYKIIEKRQSVAFWCNPISGHATLYWYQQILGQGPKLLIQFQNNGVVDDSQLPKDRFSAERLKGVDSTLKIQPAKLEDSAVYLCASSTRLRVLSGNTIYFGEGSWLTVV.